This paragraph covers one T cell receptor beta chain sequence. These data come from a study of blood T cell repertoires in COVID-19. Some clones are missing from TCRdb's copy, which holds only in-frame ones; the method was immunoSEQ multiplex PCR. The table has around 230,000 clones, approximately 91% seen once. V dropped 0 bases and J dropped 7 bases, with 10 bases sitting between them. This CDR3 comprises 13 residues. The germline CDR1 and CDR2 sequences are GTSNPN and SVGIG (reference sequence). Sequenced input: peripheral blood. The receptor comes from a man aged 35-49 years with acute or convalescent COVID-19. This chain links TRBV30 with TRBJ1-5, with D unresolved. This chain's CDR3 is CAWSVQEEQPQHF. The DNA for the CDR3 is TGTGCCTGGAGTGTACAAGAGGAGCAGCCCCAGCATTTT.